A single sample gave rise to the 8 T cell receptor beta chains below, sequenced in a study of T cell changes during pregnancy in multiple sclerosis. Sequenced by immunoSEQ multiplex PCR; TCRdb stores in-frame clones only, minus some. The sample lists roughly 110,000 clones, around 90% occurring once. Sequencing used peripheral blood, obtained in the third trimester of pregnancy. Receptors originate from a female donor with multiple sclerosis, enrolled in a pregnancy study.

This rearrangement joins TRBV2 to TRBJ2-5, with 10 bases lining up with TRBD2. Trimming removed 6 bases from V and 0 bases from J; junction bases left unmatched: 13. Germline V lookup: CDR1 SNHLY, CDR2 FYNNEI. The CDR3 loop spans 18 amino acids. As DNA, the CDR3 is TGTGCCAGCAGCAGGAGAAAAGGACTAGCGGTATACCAAGAGACCCAGTACTTC. Translated: CASSRRKGLAVYQETQYF.

This clone occurred once. The gene calls are TRBV6-1 and TRBJ1-1; D might be TRBD1 (6 bases). The CDR3 is 14 residues long. Germline CDR1 and CDR2: MNHNS and SASEGT. V shed 2 bases and J shed 2 bases, with 9 bases lying between them. The CDR3 region is CASSENRANTEAFF. Written as DNA, the CDR3 is TGTGCCAGCAGTGAAAACAGGGCCAACACTGAAGCTTTCTTT.

By share of the sample, this clone is medium-sized. The rearrangement links TRBV15 to TRBJ1-2; D may be TRBD1 (6 bases). This CDR3 spans 11 amino acids. Germline V gives CDR1 LNHNV, CDR2 YYDKDF (reference sequence). V was cut by 7 bases and J by 8 bases, with 11 bases left in between. This chain's CDR3 is CATKGGRGYTF. In nucleotides, the CDR3 is TGTGCCACCAAGGGGGGGAGGGGCTACACCTTC.

The J gene is TRBJ1-2, the V gene TRBV6-5; unclear D gene. This CDR3 is built from 14 residues. Deletions cut 0 bases from V and 4 bases from J, with 9 bases between. In germline, CDR1 is MNHEY, CDR2 SVGAGI. The CDR3 reads CASSYSAGPYGYTF. The CDR3 DNA sequence: TGTGCCAGCAGTTACTCAGCCGGTCCCTATGGCTACACCTTC.

The sample holds a few counts of this clone. The chain employs TRBV9 and TRBJ1-1; D is uncertain. The CDR3 totals 13 residues. V lost 4 bases and J lost 3, with 10 bases in between. Germline loops: CDR1 SGDLS, CDR2 YYNGEE. The CDR3 DNA is TGTGCCAGCAGCCGGGTGAGGGACACTGAAGCTTTCTTT. This sequence encodes CASSRVRDTEAFF.

This chain links TRBV2 with TRBJ2-1, with no clear D. Trimming took off 2 bases at V and 9 bases at J, with 17 bases between the two ends. CDR3 length equals 15 residues. CDR1 is SNHLY, CDR2 FYNNEI, per germline. Written as DNA, the CDR3 is TGTGCCAGCAGTGAACTAGGCGTTAGGATTAGTGAGCAGTTCTTC. This sequence encodes CASSELGVRISEQFF.

This clone was counted only a few times. The chain uses TRBV4-1 and TRBJ1-1; no reliable D call. CDR3 size: 12 residues. Trimming pared 1 base from V and 10 bases from J, leaving 10 bases between. Germline V gene data show CDR1 as MGHRA and CDR2 as YSYEKL. In nucleotides, the CDR3 is TGCGCCAGCAGCCAAGGGGCTGAGGGAGCTTTCTTT. Protein product: CASSQGAEGAFF.

The genes are TRBV2 and TRBJ2-5; weak D call: TRBD1 (5 bases). Germline V gives CDR1 SNHLY, CDR2 FYNNEI. CDR3 size: 18 residues. V dropped 3 bases and J dropped 2 bases, with 22 bases sitting between them. CDR3 bases: TGTGCCAGCAGTGATCCGGCAGGGAACGCGGACCCGCAAGAGACCCAGTACTTC. Translation: CASSDPAGNADPQETQYF.